This entry lists 21 T cell receptor beta chains sequenced from one sample in a study of T cells in Graves' hyperthyroidism and ophthalmopathy. Amplification yielded TCR beta CDR3 regions, with RNA transcripts as the source. HTBI primers were employed in a first-round RT-PCR of the TCR CDR3. One entry per CDR3 protein results from TCRdb running MiXCR on the multiplex PCR reads. Of 450,000 to 700,000 distinct CDR3 sequences listed, about 45% are singletons. The sample taken for sequencing was peripheral blood or thyroid tissue (not recorded which). All receptors come from a woman aged 18-30 years with Graves' hyperthyroidism.

The rearrangement links TRBV20-1 to TRBJ2-6; the match to TRBD1 covers 9 bases. The CDR3 totals 18 residues. CDR1 is DFQATT and CDR2 is SNEGSKA in the germline V gene (reference sequence). With V trimmed by 6 bases and J by 0 bases, 12 bases remained unmatched. The CDR3 reads CSARTFATGGSGANVLTF. The CDR3 DNA follows: TGCAGTGCCCGCACTTTCGCGACAGGGGGCTCTGGGGCCAACGTCCTGACTTTC.

V and J are TRBV2 and TRBJ1-1; TRBD1 matches 8 bases. Germline trimming cut 5 bases from V and 7 bases from J; bases unmatched to any gene: 9. Germline CDR1 is SNHLY and CDR2 is FYNNEI. The CDR3 covers 14 residues. CDR3: CASSSRTGINEAFF. The CDR3 DNA follows: TGTGCCAGCAGTTCAAGGACAGGGATCAATGAAGCTTTCTTT.

This clonotype was counted ten times or more. J is TRBJ1-1 and V is TRBV19; tentatively, D is TRBD1 (6 bases). Germline CDR1 and CDR2: LNHDA and SQIVND (reference sequence). V was trimmed by 6 bases and J by 0 bases, leaving 11 bases between them. The CDR3 is 14 amino acids. CDR3 sequence reads: CASSRWTVNTEAFF. The CDR3 bases are TGTGCCAGTAGCCGTTGGACAGTGAACACTGAAGCTTTCTTT. Full variable domain (outside the CDR3, taken from reference TRBV19 and TRBJ1-1): DGGITQSPKYLFRKEGQNVTLSCEQNLNHDAMYWYRQDPGQGLRLIYYSQIVNDFQKGDIAEGYSVSREKKESFPLTVTSAQKNPTAFYLCASSRWTVNTEAFFGQGTRLTVV.

The chain uses TRBV29-1 and TRBJ1-2; 7 bases agree with TRBD1. The CDR3 runs to 13 residues. Trimming removed 8 bases from V and 2 bases from J; junction bases left unmatched: 8. Germline values: CDR1 SQVTM, CDR2 ANQGSEA. CDR3 sequence (DNA): TGCAGCCACGTTTGGGGACAGAACTATGGCTACACCTTC. Protein product: CSHVWGQNYGYTF.

This clonotype was seen more than once but under ten times. This rearrangement joins TRBV19 to TRBJ2-7; a weak D match, TRBD2 (6 bases). The J call may be incorrect, as the DNA end agrees better with TRBJ2-1. This CDR3 is 14 amino acids long. Germline CDR1 LNHDA, CDR2 SQIVND (reference sequence). CDR3 nucleotides: TGTGCCAGTAGTATTCAACGCGGGGACAATGAGCAGTTCTTC. It is translated as CASSIQRGDNEQFF.

This clonotype was observed many times. The V gene is TRBV19, the J gene TRBJ2-7; possibly TRBD2 for D (7 bases). CDR1 and CDR2 (germline): LNHDA, SQIVND (reference sequence). The CDR3 runs to 13 residues. V was trimmed by 8 bases and J by 2 bases, leaving 13 bases between them. As DNA, the CDR3 is TGTGCCAGTTGGGGAGGGGGGACCTACGAGCAGTACTTC. Translation: CASWGGGTYEQYF.

The chain employs TRBV4-1 and TRBJ2-1; TRBD2 matches at 10 bases. The trim removed 3 bases at V and 7 bases at J, leaving 9 bases unmatched. This CDR3 is 16 amino acids long. Per germline, CDR1 MGHRA and CDR2 YSYEKL. Here the CDR3 DNA reads TGCGCCAGCAGCCACGACACTAGCGGGATGGGGAATGAGCAGTTCTTC. As protein: CASSHDTSGMGNEQFF.

This clonotype occurred many times. The rearrangement links TRBV29-1 to TRBJ1-1, with D maybe TRBD1 (5 bases). The V end was cut by 7 bases, the J end by 5 bases, with 17 bases between. The CDR3 covers 13 residues. The germline gives CDR1 SQVTM, CDR2 ANQGSEA. The CDR3 spells CSASPREGTEAFF. As DNA, the CDR3 is TGCAGCGCCTCCCCCAGGGAGGGAACTGAAGCTTTCTTT.

This clonotype was seen repeatedly, ten times or more. This chain connects TRBV7-9 to TRBJ1-4; 7 positions match TRBD1. In germline, CDR1 is SEHNR, CDR2 FQNEAQ (reference sequence). The length of the CDR3 is 13 residues. Trimming at V came to 3 bases and at J to 6 bases, leaving 1 base not matched to a gene. The CDR3 sequence: CASSFGQDEKLFF. CDR3 nucleotide sequence: TGTGCCAGCAGCTTTGGACAGGATGAAAAACTGTTTTTT.

A single count supports this clonotype. V and J are TRBV10-3 and TRBJ2-5, with 8 nucleotides matching TRBD2. Germline V gene data show CDR1 as ENHRY and CDR2 as SYGVKD. The CDR3 spans 12 residues. V lost 8 bases to trimming and J lost 5 bases; unmatched junction nucleotides: 4. This CDR3 is CAIRGGRETQYF. The CDR3 DNA sequence: TGTGCCATCCGGGGGGGGCGTGAGACCCAGTACTTC.

About this clonotype: This may stem from a read error, because a much larger clone lies one nucleotide away. The chain joins TRBV20-1 to TRBJ2-7, with TRBD2 identical over 7 bases. The germline gives CDR1 DFQATT, CDR2 SNEGSKA (reference sequence). V gave up 1 base and J gave up 2 bases; unmatched junction bases: 8. This CDR3 contains 15 residues. CDR3 DNA: TGCAGTGCTAGAGGTAACGGGAGGAACGCCTACGAGCAGTACTTC. Amino acid sequence: CSARGNGRNAYEQYF.

The rearrangement uses TRBV7-9 and TRBJ2-5; TRBD2 matches 8 bases. Trimming cost V 3 bases and J 2 bases; bases outside gene matches: 11. Germline V lookup: CDR1 SEHNR, CDR2 FQNEAQ (reference sequence). This CDR3 has 17 residues. In DNA form, the CDR3 reads TGTGCCAGCAGCTTGGGAGCGGGAGTTAGAAGTCAAGAGACCCAGTACTTC. This codes for CASSLGAGVRSQETQYF.

With regard to this clonotype: A clone one base away is much larger, so this may be a read error. The rearrangement uses TRBV11-2 and TRBJ1-2, with D possibly being TRBD1 (6 bases). CDR1 is SGHAT, CDR2 FQNNGV, per germline. Deletions cut 11 bases from V and 3 bases from J, with 19 bases between. This CDR3 is built from 14 residues. The CDR3 DNA sequence: TGTGCCTGGAGGCACGGGGGGCAAGACTATGGCTACACCTTC. Translation gives CAWRHGGQDYGYTF.

The chain couples TRBV19 to TRBJ2-7; 8 nucleotides align to TRBD2. The CDR3 runs to 13 residues. The V gene's germline CDR1 is LNHDA and CDR2 SQIVND (reference sequence). The ends lost 9 bases at V and 4 bases at J; junction bases unmatched: 8. CDR3 sequence (DNA): TGTGCCAGCCGGGAGGGAGGCTTTTACGAGCAGTACTTC. This sequence encodes CASREGGFYEQYF.

The rearrangement uses TRBV29-1 and TRBJ2-6; D perhaps matches TRBD1 (5 bases). From germline, CDR1 is SQVTM and CDR2 ANQGSEA. There are 16 residues in the CDR3. The V and J ends lost 3 bases and 0 bases respectively, with 12 bases between them. CDR3 region: CSVDQGPGSGANVLTF. For the CDR3, the DNA is TGCAGCGTTGACCAGGGTCCGGGCTCTGGGGCCAACGTCCTGACTTTC.

A note on this clonotype: With a much larger clone just one base away, this may be a read error. The gene calls are TRBV7-9 and TRBJ1-5, with no clear D. The germline V gene has CDR1 SEHNR and CDR2 FQNEAQ (reference sequence). The CDR3 loop spans 15 amino acids. Between the trimmed V and J ends, which lost 5 bases and 4 bases, there was a span of 15 bases. CDR3 DNA: TGTGCCAGCAGCCCACCCCTCGACGATAATCAGCCCCAGCATTTT. It specifies CASSPPLDDNQPQHF.

A few counts support this clonotype. The chain has TRBV2 and TRBJ2-1, with TRBD2 matching 8 bases. Trimming removed 4 bases from V and 8 bases from J; junction bases left unmatched: 4. Germline V CDR1 and CDR2: SNHLY, FYNNEI. The CDR3 is 13 residues long. CDR3 region: CASSGGTSDEQFF. The DNA for the CDR3 is TGTGCCAGCAGTGGAGGGACTAGTGATGAGCAGTTCTTC.

This clonotype has just a few counts. The V call is TRBV7-7, the J call TRBJ2-7, with 10 bases lining up with TRBD1. CDR1 is SSHAT, CDR2 FNYEAQ, per germline (reference sequence). The CDR3 has 15 residues. Trimming took 6 bases from V and 7 from J; bases not matched to a gene: 12. The CDR3 DNA is TGTGCCAGCAGTTCCGACAGGGGGCGGTTTCAAGAGCAGTACTTC. Its protein product is CASSSDRGRFQEQYF.

The V gene is TRBV12-5, the J gene TRBJ1-2; the D is unclear. CDR1 is LGHNT, CDR2 FRNRAP, per germline. V was shortened by 2 bases and J by 4 bases, with 23 bases between the two germline ends. This CDR3 is 18 amino acids long. DNA of the CDR3: TGTGCTAGTGGTTTGCAAACGAGACTAGCGGATAGTACCTATGGCTACACCTTC. This gives the protein CASGLQTRLADSTYGYTF.

The V call is TRBV12-3 or TRBV12-4, the J call TRBJ2-7, with 11 bases fitting TRBD2. CDR3 length: 14 residues. V was clipped by 4 bases and J by 7 bases; unmatched bases: 6. CDR3 in amino acids: CASSSIAGGLEQYF. DNA of the CDR3: TGTGCCAGCAGTTCAATAGCGGGAGGGCTTGAGCAGTACTTC.

This clonotype was recorded a few times. This chain joins TRBV20-1 and TRBJ2-1; no clear D. The germline V gene encodes CDR1 DFQATT and CDR2 SNEGSKA (reference sequence). The CDR3 runs 14 residues. The CDR3 DNA follows: TGCAGCTCACTAAGGCTGTCAGATTACAATGAGCAGTTCTTC. Its protein product is CSSLRLSDYNEQFF.